The present entry profiles one T cell receptor (beta chain) with its context. This sample was taken from a study of blood T cell repertoires in COVID-19. The CDR3 runs to 15 residues. V was cut by 5 bases and J by 1 base, with 15 bases left in between. CDR1 SGDLS and CDR2 YYNGEE come from the germline V gene. Some clones are missing from TCRdb's copy, which holds only in-frame ones; the method was immunoSEQ multiplex PCR. This repertoire shows 100,000 to 150,000 clones, more than 85% found once; its top ten account for around 2%. This sequence was found in a man aged 45 to 65 with COVID-19, enrolled during active disease. The chain has TRBV9 and TRBJ2-5; D might be TRBD2 (5 bases). The sample taken for sequencing was peripheral blood. CDR3 sequence reads: CASSAAGNFQETQYF. As DNA, the CDR3 is TGTGCCAGCAGTGCGGCCGGGAATTTCCAAGAGACCCAGTACTTC.